This T cell receptor beta chain is from a study of blood T cell repertoires in COVID-19. Only a few counts were recorded for this clone. Using immunoSEQ multiplex PCR, the repertoire was profiled, and TCRdb retains in-frame clones only, with some absent. Here the sample spans roughly 200,000 clones, about 78% being singletons. This TCR was recovered from a woman aged 45-60 years with active or convalescent COVID-19. Material: peripheral blood.

CDR3 sequence: CAWNREDTEAFF. The CDR3 nucleotides read TGTGCCTGGAACAGGGAAGACACTGAAGCTTTCTTT. V usage is TRBV30 and J usage is TRBJ1-1, with a possible D match to TRBD1 (6 bases). The ends were cut back, 4 bases at V and 3 bases at J, with 9 bases in the middle. The germline V gene has CDR1 GTSNPN and CDR2 SVGIG (reference sequence). The CDR3 has 12 amino acids.